The T cell receptor beta chain under discussion was sequenced for a study of blood T cell repertoires in COVID-19. Trimming removed 5 bases from V and 2 bases from J; junction bases left unmatched: 8. Germline V gives CDR1 LNHDA, CDR2 SQIVND (reference sequence). The CDR3 spans 15 residues. Measured with immunoSEQ multiplex PCR; TCRdb has only the in-frame clones, and not every one. Among some 210,000 clones listed, about 92% were seen once. The genes are TRBV19 and TRBJ1-2; 7 nucleotides align to TRBD1. The TCR was taken from a man in his thirties or forties with acute or convalescent COVID-19. The sequenced sample was peripheral blood. The CDR3 is CASSARDRGNYGYTF. The CDR3, as DNA: TGTGCCAGTAGTGCCCGGGACAGAGGAAACTATGGCTACACCTTC.